These T cell receptor beta chains were read from a single sample in a study of tumor-infiltrating lymphocytes in primary liver carcinoma. One entry per CDR3 protein results from TCRdb running MiXCR on the multiplex PCR reads. The sample has 150,000 to 200,000 distinct CDR3 sequences; around four fifths are singletons. The sample consisted of tumor tissue from primary liver carcinoma. These TCRs come from a man between 35 and 55 years old with primary liver carcinoma and hepatitis B virus infection. Both conserved end residues are part of each CDR3. Each record gives: D gene, clone size, J gene, V gene, CDR3 DNA, CDR3 protein. The D gene is left open where the match is weak. For some rows the clone size is stated as once, few or many, or as a class when expanded; others skip it.

D: NA
size: once
J: TRBJ2-2
V: TRBV5-1
DNA: TGCGCCAGCAGCTTGACCATGGGGAGCTCCGGAGAGCTGTTTTTT
CDR3: CASSLTMGSSGELFF

D: NA
size: once
J: TRBJ2-7
V: TRBV29-1
DNA: TGCAGCGCCATGACATCTGGGACCCGCACTCCCTACGAGGGGTACTTC
CDR3: CSAMTSGTRTPYEGYF

D: NA
size: NA
J: TRBJ1-2
V: TRBV11-2
DNA: TGTGCCAGCAGATCCACGGGGGGCTCCGGCTACACCTTC
CDR3: CASRSTGGSGYTF

D: NA
size: once
J: TRBJ2-1
V: TRBV6-1
DNA: TGTGCCAGCAGTGAAGCGAGGGGCATTGAGCAGATCTTC
CDR3: CASSEARGIEQIF

D: NA
size: NA
J: TRBJ1-2
V: TRBV29-1
DNA: TGTAGCGTTGGGGCACCAACAGGAACTCAAATGGCCAACTATGGCTACACCTTC
CDR3: CSVGAPTGTQMANYGYTF

D: NA
size: NA
J: TRBJ1-3
V: TRBV12-3/TRBV12-4
DNA: TGTGCCAGGAGTTTTGGGGCAGCAACAGGAAACATCATATATTTT
CDR3: CARSFGAATGNIIYF

D: NA
size: NA
J: TRBJ2-7
V: TRBV11-2
DNA: TGTGCCAGAACAAAAGGATTTGAGCAGTACTTC
CDR3: CARTKGFEQYF

D: NA
size: NA
J: TRBJ2-1
V: TRBV5-1
DNA: TGCGCCAGCAGATTGACAGGCGGGAGTATATACAATGAGCAGTTCTTC
CDR3: CASRLTGGSIYNEQFF

D: NA
size: NA
J: TRBJ2-1
V: TRBV6-5
DNA: TGTGCCAGCAGATACGCCGTATTAAATGAGCAATTCTTC
CDR3: CASRYAVLNEQFF

D: NA
size: many
J: TRBJ2-4
V: TRBV29-1
DNA: TGCAGCGTTGAGGACCTGAAAAACATTCAGTACTTC
CDR3: CSVEDLKNIQYF

D: TRBD1
size: NA
J: TRBJ2-2
V: TRBV11-3
DNA: TGTGCCAGCAGCACCCGGACAGGGAACATCGGGGAGTTGTTTTTT
CDR3: CASSTRTGNIGELFF

D: TRBD2
size: NA
J: TRBJ2-5
V: TRBV5-4
DNA: TGTGCCAGCAGTCCCACTAGCGGGAAAACTAAAGGGAAACCCCAATACTTC
CDR3: CASSPTSGKTKGKPQYF

D: NA
size: many
J: TRBJ2-7
V: TRBV28
DNA: TGTGCCAGCAGTTTCGGGGTCTATACAATAGCCGAGCAGTACTTC
CDR3: CASSFGVYTIAEQYF

D: NA
size: NA
J: TRBJ2-2
V: TRBV4-2
DNA: TGTGCCAGCAGCCAAGAGACGTTGAAGGGGTTCGGTATCGGGGATCTGTTTTTT
CDR3: CASSQETLKGFGIGDLFF

D: NA
size: NA
J: TRBJ2-5
V: TRBV6-1
DNA: TGTGCCAGCAGTGATCAGGCGGGGAACCAAGAGACACAGTATTTC
CDR3: CASSDQAGNQETQYF

D: NA
size: NA
J: TRBJ2-7
V: TRBV5-1
DNA: TGTGACAGCAGCCGTGGACGGAGCTACGAGCAGTACTTC
CDR3: CDSSRGRSYEQYF

D: NA
size: NA
J: TRBJ2-7
V: TRBV5-6
DNA: TGTGCCAGCAGCTTGAGAGTAGGTTCCTACGAGCAGTACTTC
CDR3: CASSLRVGSYEQYF